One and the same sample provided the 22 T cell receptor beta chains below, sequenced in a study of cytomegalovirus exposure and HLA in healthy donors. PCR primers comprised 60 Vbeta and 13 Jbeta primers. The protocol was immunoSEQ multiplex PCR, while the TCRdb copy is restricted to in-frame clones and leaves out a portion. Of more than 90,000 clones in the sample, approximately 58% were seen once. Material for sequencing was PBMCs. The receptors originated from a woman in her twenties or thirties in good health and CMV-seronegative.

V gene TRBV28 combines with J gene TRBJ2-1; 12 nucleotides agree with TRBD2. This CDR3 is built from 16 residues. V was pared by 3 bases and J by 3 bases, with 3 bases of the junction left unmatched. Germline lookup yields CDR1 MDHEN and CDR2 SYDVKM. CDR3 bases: TGTGCCAGCAGTTTTTCTAGCGGGAGGGGCTACAATGAGCAGTTCTTC. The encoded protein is CASSFSSGRGYNEQFF.

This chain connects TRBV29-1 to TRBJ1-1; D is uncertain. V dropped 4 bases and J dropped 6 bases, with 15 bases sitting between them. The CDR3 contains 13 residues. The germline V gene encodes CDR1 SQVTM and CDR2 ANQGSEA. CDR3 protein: CSVAVGLGAEAFF. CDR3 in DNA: TGCAGCGTTGCCGTAGGTTTGGGCGCTGAAGCTTTCTTT. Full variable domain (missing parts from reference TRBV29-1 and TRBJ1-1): SAVISQKPSRDICQRGTSLTIQCQVDSQVTMMFWYRQQPGQSLTLIATANQGSEATYESGFVIDKFPISRPNLTFSTLTVSNMSPEDSSIYLCSVAVGLGAEAFFGQGTRLTVV.

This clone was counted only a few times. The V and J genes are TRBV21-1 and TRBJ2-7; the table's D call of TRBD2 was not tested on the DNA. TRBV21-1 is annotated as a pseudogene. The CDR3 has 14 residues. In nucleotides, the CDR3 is TGTGCCAGCAGCTCAACCGGGGGCTCCTACGAGCAGTACTTC. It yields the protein CASSSTGGSYEQYF.

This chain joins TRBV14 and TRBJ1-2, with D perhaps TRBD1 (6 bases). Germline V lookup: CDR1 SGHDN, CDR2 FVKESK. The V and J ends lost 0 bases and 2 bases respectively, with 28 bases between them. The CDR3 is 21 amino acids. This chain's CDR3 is CASSQDIIRSQGFGTNYGYTF. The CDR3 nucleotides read TGTGCCAGCAGCCAAGATATCATACGGTCACAGGGCTTTGGTACCAACTATGGCTACACCTTC.

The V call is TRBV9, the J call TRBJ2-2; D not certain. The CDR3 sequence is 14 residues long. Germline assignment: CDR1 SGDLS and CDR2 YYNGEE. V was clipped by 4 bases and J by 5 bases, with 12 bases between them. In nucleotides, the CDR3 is TGTGCCAGCAGCAGCAGCCCTAGGACCGGGGAGCTGTTTTTT. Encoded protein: CASSSSPRTGELFF.

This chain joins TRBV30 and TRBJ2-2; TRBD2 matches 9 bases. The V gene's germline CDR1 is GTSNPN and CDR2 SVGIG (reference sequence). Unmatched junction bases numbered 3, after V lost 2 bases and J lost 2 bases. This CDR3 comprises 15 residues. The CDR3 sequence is CAWSRLAGNTGELFF. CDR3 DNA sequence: TGTGCCTGGAGTCGCCTAGCGGGAAACACCGGGGAGCTGTTTTTT.

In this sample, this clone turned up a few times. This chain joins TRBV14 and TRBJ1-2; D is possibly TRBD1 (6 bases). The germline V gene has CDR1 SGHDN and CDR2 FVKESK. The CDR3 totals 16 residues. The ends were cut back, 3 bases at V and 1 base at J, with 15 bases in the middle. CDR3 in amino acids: CASSQKGHQNNYGYTF. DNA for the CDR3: TGTGCCAGCAGCCAGAAGGGACACCAGAATAACTATGGCTACACCTTC.

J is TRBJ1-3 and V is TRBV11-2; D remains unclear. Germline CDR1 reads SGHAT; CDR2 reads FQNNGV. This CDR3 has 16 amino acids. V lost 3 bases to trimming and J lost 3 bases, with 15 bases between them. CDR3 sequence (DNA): TGTGCCAGCAGCTTTGGTCAGGTGGTGGATGGAAACACCATATATTTT. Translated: CASSFGQVVDGNTIYF.

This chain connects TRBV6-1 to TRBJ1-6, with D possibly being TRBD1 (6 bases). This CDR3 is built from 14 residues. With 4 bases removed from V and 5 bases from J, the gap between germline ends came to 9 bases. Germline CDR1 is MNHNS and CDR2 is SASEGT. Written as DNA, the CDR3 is TGTGCCAGCAGTGTTTGGACAGATAATTCACCCCTCCACTTT. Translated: CASSVWTDNSPLHF.

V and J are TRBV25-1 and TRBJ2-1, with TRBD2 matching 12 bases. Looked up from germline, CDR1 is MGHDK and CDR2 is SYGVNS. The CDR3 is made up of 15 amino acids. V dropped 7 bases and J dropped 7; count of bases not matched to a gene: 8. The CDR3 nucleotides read TGTGCCAGCACAGGACTAGCGGGATATCGGAATGAGCAGTTCTTC. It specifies CASTGLAGYRNEQFF.

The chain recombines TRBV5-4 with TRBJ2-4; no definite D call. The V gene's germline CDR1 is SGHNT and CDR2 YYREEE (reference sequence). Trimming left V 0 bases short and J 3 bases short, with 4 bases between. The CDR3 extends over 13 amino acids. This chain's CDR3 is CASSLDIKNIQYF. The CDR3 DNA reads TGTGCCAGCAGCTTGGACATCAAAAACATTCAGTACTTC.

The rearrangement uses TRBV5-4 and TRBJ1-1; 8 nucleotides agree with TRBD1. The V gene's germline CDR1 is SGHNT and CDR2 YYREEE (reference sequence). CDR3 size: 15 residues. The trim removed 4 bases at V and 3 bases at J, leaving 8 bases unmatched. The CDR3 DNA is TGTGCCAGCAGCGCAATATACAGGGGGGACACTGAAGCTTTCTTT. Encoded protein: CASSAIYRGDTEAFF.

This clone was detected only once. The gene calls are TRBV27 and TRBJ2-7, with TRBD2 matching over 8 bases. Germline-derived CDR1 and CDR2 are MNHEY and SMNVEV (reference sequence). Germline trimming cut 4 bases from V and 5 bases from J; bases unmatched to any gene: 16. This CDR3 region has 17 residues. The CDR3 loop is CASSSLGGSGSFHEQYF. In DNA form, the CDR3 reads TGTGCCAGCAGTTCCCTGGGGGGGAGCGGGAGCTTCCACGAGCAGTACTTC.

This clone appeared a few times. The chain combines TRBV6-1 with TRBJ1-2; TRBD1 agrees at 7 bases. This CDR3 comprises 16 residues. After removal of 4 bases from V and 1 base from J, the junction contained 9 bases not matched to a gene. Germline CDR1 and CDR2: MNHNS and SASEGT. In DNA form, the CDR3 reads TGTGCCAGCAGTGCCGAGAGGACAGGAGTTAACTATGGCTACACCTTC. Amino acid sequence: CASSAERTGVNYGYTF.

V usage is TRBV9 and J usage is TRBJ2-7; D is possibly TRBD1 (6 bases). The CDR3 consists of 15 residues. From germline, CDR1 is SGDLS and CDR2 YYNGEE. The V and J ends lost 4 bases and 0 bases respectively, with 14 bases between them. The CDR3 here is CASSLDSTSSYEQYF. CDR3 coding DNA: TGTGCCAGCAGCTTGGACAGCACCAGCTCCTACGAGCAGTACTTC.

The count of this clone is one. The CDR3 DNA reads TGTGCCAGCAGCTTGGTGGGGTTTAGTAGCGGACTGGAGCACGAGCAGTACTTC. Amino acids: CASSLVGFSSGLEHEQYF. The V and J genes are TRBV5-6 and TRBJ2-7, with a tentative D call TRBD2 (6 bases). CDR1 and CDR2 (germline): SGHDT, YYEEEE. The CDR3 runs to 18 residues. V gave up 0 bases and J gave up 5 bases, with 24 bases separating them.

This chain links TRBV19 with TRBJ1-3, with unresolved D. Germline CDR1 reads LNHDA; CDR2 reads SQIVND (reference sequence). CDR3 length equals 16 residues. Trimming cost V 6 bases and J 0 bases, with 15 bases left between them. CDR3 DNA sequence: TGTGCCAGTAGCATCGTCCGCTTTAGCTCTGGAAACACCATATATTTT. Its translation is CASSIVRFSSGNTIYF.

The CDR3 DNA follows: TGTGCCATCGTAGGGGGCGGTTCGCAGTATTTT. Protein sequence: CAIVGGGSQYF. The chain combines TRBV10-3 with TRBJ2-3, with 7 bases matching TRBD1. Germline trimming cut 8 bases from V and 10 bases from J; bases unmatched to any gene: 6. Germline V gene data show CDR1 as ENHRY and CDR2 as SYGVKD. The CDR3 totals 11 residues.

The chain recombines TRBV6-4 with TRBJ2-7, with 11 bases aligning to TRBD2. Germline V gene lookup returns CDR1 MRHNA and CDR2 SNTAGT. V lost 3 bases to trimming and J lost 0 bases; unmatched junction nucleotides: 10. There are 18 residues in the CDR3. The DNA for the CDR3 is TGTGCCAGCAGTGAAGGCTTAACTAGCGGGGGCCCCTCCTACGAGCAGTACTTC. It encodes CASSEGLTSGGPSYEQYF.

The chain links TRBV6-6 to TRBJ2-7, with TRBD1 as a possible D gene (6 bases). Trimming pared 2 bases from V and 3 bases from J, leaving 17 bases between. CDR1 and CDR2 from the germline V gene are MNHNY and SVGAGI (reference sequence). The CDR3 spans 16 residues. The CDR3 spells CASSYTYNRVIYEQYF. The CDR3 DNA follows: TGTGCCAGCAGTTACACATACAACAGGGTCATCTACGAGCAGTACTTC.

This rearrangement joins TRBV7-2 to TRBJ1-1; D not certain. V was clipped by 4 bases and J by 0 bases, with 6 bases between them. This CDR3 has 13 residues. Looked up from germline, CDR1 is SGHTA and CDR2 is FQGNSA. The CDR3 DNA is TGTGCCAGCAGCTCCCGAGTGAACACTGAAGCTTTCTTT. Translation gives CASSSRVNTEAFF.

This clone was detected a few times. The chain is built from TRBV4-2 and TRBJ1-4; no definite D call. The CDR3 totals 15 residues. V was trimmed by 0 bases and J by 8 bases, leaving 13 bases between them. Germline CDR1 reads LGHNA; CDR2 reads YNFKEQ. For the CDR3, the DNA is TGTGCCAGCAGCCAAGAGGGCGGGGAGAGCGAAAAACTGTTTTTT. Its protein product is CASSQEGGESEKLFF.